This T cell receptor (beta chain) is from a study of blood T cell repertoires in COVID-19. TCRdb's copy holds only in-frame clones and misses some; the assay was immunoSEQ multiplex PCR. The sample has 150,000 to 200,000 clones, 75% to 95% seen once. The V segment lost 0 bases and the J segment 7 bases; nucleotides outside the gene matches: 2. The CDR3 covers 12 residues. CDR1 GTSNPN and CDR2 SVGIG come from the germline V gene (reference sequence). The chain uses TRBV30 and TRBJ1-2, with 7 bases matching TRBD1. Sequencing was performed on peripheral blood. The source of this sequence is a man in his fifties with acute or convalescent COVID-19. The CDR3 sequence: CAWSVQGTGYTF. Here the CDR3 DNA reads TGTGCCTGGAGTGTACAGGGGACTGGCTACACCTTC.